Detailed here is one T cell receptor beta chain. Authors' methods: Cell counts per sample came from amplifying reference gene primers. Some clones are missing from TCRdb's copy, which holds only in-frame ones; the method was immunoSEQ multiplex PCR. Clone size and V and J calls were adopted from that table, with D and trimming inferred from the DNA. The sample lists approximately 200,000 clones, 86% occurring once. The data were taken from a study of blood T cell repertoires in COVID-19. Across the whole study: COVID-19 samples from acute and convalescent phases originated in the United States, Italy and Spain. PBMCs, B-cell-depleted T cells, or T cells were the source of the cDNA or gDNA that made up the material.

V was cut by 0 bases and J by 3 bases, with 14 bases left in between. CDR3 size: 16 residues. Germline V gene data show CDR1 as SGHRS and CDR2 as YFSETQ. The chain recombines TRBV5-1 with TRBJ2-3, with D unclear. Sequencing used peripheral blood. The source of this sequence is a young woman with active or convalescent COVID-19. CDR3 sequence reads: CASSLVQHYATDTQYF. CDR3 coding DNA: TGCGCCAGCAGCTTGGTACAACATTACGCTACAGATACGCAGTATTTT.